The entry that follows covers one T cell receptor (beta chain) sequence. Antigen: not known. This sample was taken from a study of cytomegalovirus exposure and HLA in healthy donors. Study-level results: Only CMV serostatus was available as immune exposure information. TCR beta V- and J-gene trimming was later associated with a missense DCLRE1C variant. A previous analysis found most TCR beta V segments productive roughly 90% or roughly 30% of the time. According to the study, approximately 150 TCR beta chains were cytomegalovirus-associated.

In the PCR, 60 Vbeta and 13 Jbeta primers were used. Profiling relied on immunoSEQ multiplex PCR, and the TCRdb table lists in-frame clones only, not all of them. The sample comprises over 100,000 clones, around 73% of which are singletons, and 1.5% rests with the top ten. The length of the CDR3 is 13 residues. The ends were cut back, 4 bases at V and 3 bases at J, with 9 bases in the middle. CDR1 MGHRA and CDR2 YSYEKL come from the germline V gene. The receptor comes from a female donor in good health and CMV-seronegative. The source material was PBMCs. The chain links TRBV4-1 to TRBJ1-1; D gene uncertain. CDR3 amino acids: CASSRPGDTEAFF. CDR3 coding DNA: TGCGCCAGCAGCCGGCCCGGGGACACTGAAGCTTTCTTT.